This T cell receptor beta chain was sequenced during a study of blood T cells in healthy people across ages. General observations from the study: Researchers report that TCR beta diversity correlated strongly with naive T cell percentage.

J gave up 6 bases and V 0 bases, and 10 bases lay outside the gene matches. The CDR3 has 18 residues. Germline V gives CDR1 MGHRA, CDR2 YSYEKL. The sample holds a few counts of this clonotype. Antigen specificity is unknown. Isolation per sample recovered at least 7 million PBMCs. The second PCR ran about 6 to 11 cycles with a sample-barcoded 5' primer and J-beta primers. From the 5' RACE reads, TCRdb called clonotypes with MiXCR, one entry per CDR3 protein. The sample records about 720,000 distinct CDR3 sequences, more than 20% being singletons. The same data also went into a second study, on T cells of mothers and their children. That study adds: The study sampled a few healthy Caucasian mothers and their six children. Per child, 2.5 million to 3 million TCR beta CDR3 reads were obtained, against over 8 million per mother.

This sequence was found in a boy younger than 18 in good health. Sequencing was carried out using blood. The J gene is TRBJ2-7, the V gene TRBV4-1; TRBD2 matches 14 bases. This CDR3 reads CASSQDPGGLAGAGEQYF. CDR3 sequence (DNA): TGCGCCAGCAGCCAAGATCCGGGGGGACTAGCGGGAGCAGGCGAGCAGTACTTC.